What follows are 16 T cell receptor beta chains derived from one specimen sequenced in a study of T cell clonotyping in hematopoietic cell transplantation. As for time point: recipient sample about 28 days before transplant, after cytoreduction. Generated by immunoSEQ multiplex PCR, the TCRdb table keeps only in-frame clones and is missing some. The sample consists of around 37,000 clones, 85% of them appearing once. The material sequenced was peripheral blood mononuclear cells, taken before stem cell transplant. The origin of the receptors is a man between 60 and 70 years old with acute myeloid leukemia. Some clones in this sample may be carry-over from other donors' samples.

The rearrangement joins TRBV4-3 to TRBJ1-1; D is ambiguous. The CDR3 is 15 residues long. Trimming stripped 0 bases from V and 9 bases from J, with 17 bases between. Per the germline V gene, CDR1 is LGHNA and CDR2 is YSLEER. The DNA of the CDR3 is TGCGCCAGCAGCCAAGATGGGCGAGCGCTTCAACAAGCTTTCTTT. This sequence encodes CASSQDGRALQQAFF.

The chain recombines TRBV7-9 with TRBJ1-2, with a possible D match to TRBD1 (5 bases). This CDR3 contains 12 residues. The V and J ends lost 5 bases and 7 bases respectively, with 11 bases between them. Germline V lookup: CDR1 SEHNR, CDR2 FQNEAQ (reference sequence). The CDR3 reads CASSIRVTGYTF. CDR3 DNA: TGTGCCAGCAGCATCAGGGTTACTGGCTACACCTTC.

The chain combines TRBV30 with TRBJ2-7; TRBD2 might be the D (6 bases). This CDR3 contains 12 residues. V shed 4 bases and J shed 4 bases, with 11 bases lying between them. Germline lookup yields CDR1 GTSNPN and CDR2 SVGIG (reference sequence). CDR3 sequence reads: CAWKRREYEQYF. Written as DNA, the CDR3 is TGTGCCTGGAAGAGGAGGGAGTACGAGCAGTACTTC.

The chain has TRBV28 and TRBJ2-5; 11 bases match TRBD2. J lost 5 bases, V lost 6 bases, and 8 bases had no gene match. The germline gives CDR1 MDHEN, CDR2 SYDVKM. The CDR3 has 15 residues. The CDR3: CASRHTSGGGETQYF. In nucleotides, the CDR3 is TGTGCCAGCAGACACACTAGCGGGGGCGGGGAGACCCAGTACTTC.

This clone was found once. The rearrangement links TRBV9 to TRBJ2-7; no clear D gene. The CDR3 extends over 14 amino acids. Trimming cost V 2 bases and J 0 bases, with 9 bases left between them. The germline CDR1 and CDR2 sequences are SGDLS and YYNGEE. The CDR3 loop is CASSVRTSSYEQYF. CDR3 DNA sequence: TGTGCCAGCAGCGTGCGGACGAGCTCCTACGAGCAGTACTTC.

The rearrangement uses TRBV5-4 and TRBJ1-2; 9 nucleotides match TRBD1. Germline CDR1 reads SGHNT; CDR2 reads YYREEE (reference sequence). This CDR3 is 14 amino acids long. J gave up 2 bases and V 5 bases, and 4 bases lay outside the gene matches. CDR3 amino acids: CASRQGQGNYGYTF. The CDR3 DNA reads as TGTGCCAGCAGACAGGGACAGGGAAACTATGGCTACACCTTC.

The CDR3 protein is CASSLELEEQETQYF. In nucleotides, the CDR3 is TGTGCCAGCAGCTTGGAATTGGAAGAGCAAGAGACCCAGTACTTC. The rearrangement uses TRBV5-7 and TRBJ2-5; D gene ambiguous. Being an ORF, TRBV5-7 has a function that is uncertain. The CDR3 runs to 15 residues. The V and J ends lost 0 bases and 2 bases respectively, with 11 bases between them.

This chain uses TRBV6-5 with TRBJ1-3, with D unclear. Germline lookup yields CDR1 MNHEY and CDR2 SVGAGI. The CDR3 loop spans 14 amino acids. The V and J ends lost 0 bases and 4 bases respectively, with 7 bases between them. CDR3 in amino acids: CASSYSALGNTIYF. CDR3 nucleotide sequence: TGTGCCAGCAGTTACTCGGCTTTAGGAAACACCATATATTTT.

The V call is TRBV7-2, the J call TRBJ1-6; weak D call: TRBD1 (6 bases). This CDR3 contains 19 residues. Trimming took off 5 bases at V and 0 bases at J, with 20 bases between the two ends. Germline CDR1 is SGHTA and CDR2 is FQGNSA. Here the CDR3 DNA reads TGTGCCAGCAGCCCCCGGACAGTAGGGCCCTCCTCCTATAATTCACCCCTCCACTTT. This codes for CASSPRTVGPSSYNSPLHF.

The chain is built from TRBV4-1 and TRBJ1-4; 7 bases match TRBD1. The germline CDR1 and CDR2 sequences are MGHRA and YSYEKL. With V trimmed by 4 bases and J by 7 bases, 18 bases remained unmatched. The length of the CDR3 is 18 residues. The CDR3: CASSPSPPSGGVSEKLFF. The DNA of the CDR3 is TGCGCCAGCAGCCCCTCACCTCCTTCAGGGGGGGTGAGTGAAAAACTGTTTTTT.

CDR3: CASSLGGGANTIYF. The CDR3 nucleotides read TGTGCCAGCAGTTTAGGGGGAGGAGCGAACACCATATATTTT. The chain carries TRBV28 and TRBJ1-3; a possible D gene is TRBD1 (5 bases). With 2 bases removed from V and 7 bases from J, the gap between germline ends came to 12 bases. Germline V gene lookup returns CDR1 MDHEN and CDR2 SYDVKM. This CDR3 is 14 amino acids long.

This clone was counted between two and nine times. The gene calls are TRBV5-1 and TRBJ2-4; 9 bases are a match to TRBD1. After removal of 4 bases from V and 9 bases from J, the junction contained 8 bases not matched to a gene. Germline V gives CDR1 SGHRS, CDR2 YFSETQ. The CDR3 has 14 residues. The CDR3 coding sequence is TGCGCCAGCAGCCCACAGGGGGCGAAGGGCATTCAGTACTTC. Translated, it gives CASSPQGAKGIQYF.

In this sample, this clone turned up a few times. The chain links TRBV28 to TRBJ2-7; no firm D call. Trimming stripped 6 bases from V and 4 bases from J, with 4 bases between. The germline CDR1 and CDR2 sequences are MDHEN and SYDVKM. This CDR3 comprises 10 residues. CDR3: CASRGYEQYF. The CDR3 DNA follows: TGTGCCAGCAGGGGGTACGAGCAGTACTTC.

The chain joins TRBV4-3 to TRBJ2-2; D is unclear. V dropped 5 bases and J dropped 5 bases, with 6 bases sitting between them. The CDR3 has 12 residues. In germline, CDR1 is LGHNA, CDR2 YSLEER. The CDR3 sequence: CASSERTGELFF. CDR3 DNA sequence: TGCGCCAGCAGCGAGAGAACCGGGGAGCTGTTTTTT.

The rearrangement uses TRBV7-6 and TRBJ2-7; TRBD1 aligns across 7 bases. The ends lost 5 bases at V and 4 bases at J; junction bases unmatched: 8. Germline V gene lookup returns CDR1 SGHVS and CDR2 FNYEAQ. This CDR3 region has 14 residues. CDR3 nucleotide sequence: TGTGCCAGCAGCGTAGGGACAGACCAATACGAGCAGTACTTC. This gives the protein CASSVGTDQYEQYF. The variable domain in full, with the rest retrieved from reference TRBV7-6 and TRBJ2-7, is GAGVSQSPRYKVTKRGQDVALRCDPISGHVSLYWYRQALGQGPEFLTYFNYEAQQDKSGLPNDRFSAERPEGSISTLTIQRTEQRDSAMYRCASSVGTDQYEQYFGPGTRLTVT.

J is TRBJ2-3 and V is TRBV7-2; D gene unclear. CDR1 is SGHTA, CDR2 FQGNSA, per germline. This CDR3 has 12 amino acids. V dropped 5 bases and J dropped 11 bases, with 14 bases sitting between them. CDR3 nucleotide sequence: TGTGCCAGCAGCCAGAACAATTTGAGGCAGTATTTT. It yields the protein CASSQNNLRQYF.